This is a list of T cell receptor beta chains from one sample in a study of early T cells in non-severe SARS-CoV-2 infection. TCRdb ran MiXCR on the 5' RACE reads and lists one entry per CDR3 protein. The sample lists around 26,000 distinct CDR3 sequences; about 4% were seen once. Material: whole blood. The source is an adult who was a healthcare worker with PCR-confirmed SARS-CoV-2 infection or an uninfected control (not recorded which). Each CDR3 is given with its conserved first and last residue. D genes are given only for firm matches. A clone size is listed for some rows: how often the clone was seen (once, few, many), or a class if it is expanded.

v_gene	j_gene	d_gene	abundance	CDR3aa	CDR3nt
TRBV6-1	TRBJ2-1	NA	NA	CASSETGSIQQFF	TGTGCCAGCAGTGAGACAGGCTCGATTCAGCAGTTCTTC
TRBV29-1	TRBJ2-4	NA	many	CSAYSAKNIQYF	TGCAGCGCCTACTCCGCCAAAAACATTCAGTACTTC
TRBV7-9	TRBJ2-1	NA	NA	CASSSSGAAANEQFF	TGTGCCAGCAGCTCCTCGGGGGCAGCGGCAAATGAGCAGTTCTTC
TRBV20-1	TRBJ2-1	TRBD2	few	CSAITGTRVNEQFF	TGCAGTGCAATAACAGGGACTAGAGTTAATGAGCAGTTCTTC
TRBV6-1	TRBJ2-5	NA	many	CASTSAGSIGETQYF	TGTGCCAGCACTTCCGCGGGCTCGATCGGAGAGACCCAGTACTTC
TRBV15	TRBJ1-6	NA	large	CATSRVGEFSPLHF	TGTGCCACCAGCAGAGTCGGGGAGTTTAGTCCCCTCCACTTT
TRBV19	TRBJ1-5	NA	many	CASSINGDQPQHF	TGTGCCAGTAGTATAAACGGGGATCAGCCCCAGCATTTT
TRBV4-3	TRBJ2-1	TRBD2	NA	CASSQVSPLLATEQFF	TGCGCCAGCAGCCAAGTTTCCCCCCTACTAGCGACTGAGCAGTTCTTC
TRBV25-1	TRBJ1-2	TRBD1	many	CASSELGGDGYTF	TGTGCCAGCAGTGAACTAGGGGGCGATGGCTACACCTTC
TRBV7-2	TRBJ2-5	NA	many	CASSLEAGFLRETQYF	TGTGCCAGCAGCTTAGAGGCAGGATTTTTAAGGGAGACCCAGTACTTC
TRBV3-1	TRBJ2-1	NA	many	CASSQEVPGDEQFF	TGTGCCAGCAGCCAAGAGGTTCCGGGGGATGAGCAGTTCTTC
TRBV6-6	TRBJ2-3	TRBD2	many	CATSLTSGRATDTQYF	TGTGCCACCTCCCTAACTAGCGGGAGGGCCACAGATACGCAGTATTTT
TRBV18	TRBJ1-1	TRBD1	many	CASSPLTGMNTEAFF	TGTGCCAGCTCACCGCTGACAGGGATGAACACTGAAGCTTTCTTT
TRBV4-3	TRBJ2-1	NA	many	CASSQGASAESYNEQFF	TGCGCCAGCAGCCAAGGAGCCTCAGCGGAAAGCTACAATGAGCAGTTCTTC
TRBV7-6	TRBJ2-3	NA	many	CASSLVTKATDTQYF	TGTGCCAGCAGCTTAGTGACGAAGGCCACAGATACGCAGTATTTT
TRBV9	TRBJ2-5	NA	many	CASSVGDHQETQYF	TGTGCCAGCAGCGTAGGGGACCACCAAGAGACCCAGTACTTC
TRBV7-9	TRBJ2-1	NA	many	CASSLDPSPFFF	TGTGCCAGCAGCTTAGACCCTAGTCCCTTTTTCTTC
TRBV29-1	TRBJ2-5	NA	NA	CSVEDRRQDF	TGCAGCGTTGAAGATCGGCGACAGGACTTC
TRBV18	TRBJ1-5	TRBD1	many	CASSQGTGGSNQPQHF	TGTGCCAGCTCTCAAGGGACAGGGGGGAGCAATCAGCCCCAGCATTTT
TRBV4-1	TRBJ2-1	TRBD2	many	CASSQEAGGIGNEQFF	TGCGCCAGCAGCCAGGAAGCGGGAGGGATTGGTAATGAGCAGTTCTTC
TRBV18	TRBJ1-1	NA	NA	CASSPGMATEAFF	TGTGCCAGCTCACCAGGGATGGCCACTGAAGCTTTCTTT
TRBV5-1	TRBJ2-5	NA	many	CASSFSQETQYF	TGCGCCAGCAGCTTTTCTCAAGAGACCCAGTACTTC
TRBV18	TRBJ2-2	NA	many	CASSRQRNTGELFF	TGTGCCAGCTCACGACAGAGGAACACCGGGGAGCTGTTTTTT
TRBV3-1	TRBJ1-2	NA	many	CASSHSYGEGRRGYTF	TGTGCCAGCAGCCATTCCTACGGTGAGGGGCGTCGGGGCTACACCTTC
TRBV4-1	TRBJ2-1	TRBD2	many	CASSQLLAGTWDEQFF	TGCGCCAGCAGCCAATTACTAGCGGGAACGTGGGATGAGCAGTTCTTC
TRBV12-3/TRBV12-4	TRBJ2-7	TRBD2	many	CASSYAGGRDEQYF	TGTGCCAGCAGTTACGCGGGAGGGAGGGACGAGCAGTACTTC
TRBV5-1	TRBJ2-7	NA	many	CASREEHGQYF	TGCGCCAGCAGAGAGGAGCACGGGCAGTACTTC
TRBV19	TRBJ2-1	NA	many	CASSTYILAPEANEQFF	TGTGCCAGTAGTACTTATATCCTAGCTCCTGAGGCCAATGAGCAGTTCTTC
TRBV11-2	TRBJ2-2	NA	many	CASTLSSGQLFF	TGTGCCAGCACCCTAAGCTCCGGCCAGCTGTTTTTT
TRBV2	TRBJ2-2	NA	NA	CASSEGNTGELFF	TGTGCCAGCAGTGAAGGCAACACCGGGGAGCTGTTTTTT
TRBV7-3	TRBJ2-1	NA	medium-sized	CASSPSPNNEQFF	TGTGCCAGCAGCCCATCCCCAAACAATGAGCAGTTCTTC
TRBV3-1	TRBJ2-1	NA	many	CASSHWPAVSYNEQFF	TGTGCCAGCAGCCACTGGCCAGCGGTGTCCTACAATGAGCAGTTCTTC
TRBV6-1	TRBJ1-1	NA	many	CASSSDRRDEAFF	TGTGCCAGCAGTTCCGACAGGCGCGATGAAGCTTTCTTT
TRBV6-5	TRBJ2-1	TRBD1	many	CASSSPQTGEQFF	TGTGCCAGCAGTTCCCCCCAGACAGGGGAGCAGTTCTTC
TRBV18	TRBJ2-3	TRBD2	many	CASSPPLAEGDTQYF	TGTGCCAGCTCACCACCGCTAGCGGAGGGAGATACGCAGTATTTT
TRBV7-8	TRBJ1-1	NA	many	CASSLDAEAFF	TGTGCCAGCAGCTTAGACGCTGAAGCTTTCTTT
TRBV7-2	TRBJ2-1	TRBD1	many	CASSQHPGQGSEQFF	TGTGCCAGCAGCCAACATCCGGGACAGGGGAGTGAGCAGTTCTTC
TRBV20-1	TRBJ2-7	TRBD2	many	CSASGTSGDEQYF	TGCAGTGCTAGCGGGACTAGCGGAGACGAGCAGTACTTC
TRBV18	TRBJ2-7	TRBD2	many	CASSQGLAGAYEQYF	TGTGCCAGCTCGCAGGGACTAGCGGGAGCCTACGAGCAGTACTTC
TRBV7-9	TRBJ2-1	TRBD2	many	CASSVGLAGENEQFF	TGTGCCAGCAGCGTGGGACTAGCGGGAGAAAACGAGCAGTTCTTC
TRBV7-9	TRBJ2-4	TRBD1	many	CASSLRSSVGQPIAKNIQYF	TGTGCCAGCAGCTTAAGGTCTTCTGTGGGACAGCCTATAGCCAAAAACATTCAGTACTTC
TRBV20-1	TRBJ2-4	TRBD2	many	CSARPTSELAKNIQYF	TGCAGTGCTAGACCCACTAGCGAACTAGCCAAAAACATTCAGTACTTC
TRBV5-8	TRBJ2-5	TRBD1	many	CASSTLQGTETQYF	TGTGCCAGCAGCACTTTACAGGGGACAGAGACCCAGTACTTC
TRBV7-6	TRBJ1-6	NA	NA	CASSLQANNSPLHF	TGTGCCAGCAGCTTACAGGCAAATAATTCACCCCTCCACTTT
TRBV6-6	TRBJ1-1	NA	many	CASSGKLLMNTEAFF	TGTGCCAGCAGTGGAAAATTGTTAATGAACACTGAAGCTTTCTTT
TRBV30	TRBJ2-4	TRBD2	NA	CAWRASIAGDSKNIQYF	TGTGCCTGGAGGGCGTCCATAGCGGGAGATTCCAAAAACATTCAGTACTTC
TRBV6-5	TRBJ1-3	NA	many	CASSYSPGNSGNTIYF	TGTGCCAGCAGTTACTCCCCCGGTAACTCTGGAAACACCATATATTTT
TRBV12-3/TRBV12-4	TRBJ1-5	NA	many	CASSLGQSNQPQHF	TGTGCCAGCAGTTTGGGGCAGAGCAATCAGCCCCAGCATTTT
TRBV4-1	TRBJ1-6	NA	few	CASSRTSTADHSPLHF	TGCGCCAGCAGCCGGACCTCGACAGCTGATCATTCACCCCTCCACTTT
TRBV28	TRBJ2-5	NA	many	CASSVVAGQETQYF	TGTGCCAGCAGCGTCGTCGCAGGGCAAGAGACCCAGTACTTC
TRBV24-1	TRBJ2-5	NA	few	CATSDRGEETQYF	TGTGCCACCAGTGATCGGGGTGAGGAGACCCAGTACTTC
TRBV4-2	TRBJ2-3	TRBD2	many	CASSQGTSETDTQYF	TGTGCCAGCAGCCAGGGGACTAGCGAAACAGATACGCAGTATTTT
TRBV7-2	TRBJ1-5	NA	many	CASSLFRGYSNQPQHF	TGTGCCAGCAGCTTGTTCCGGGGTTATAGCAATCAGCCCCAGCATTTT
TRBV6-2/TRBV6-3	TRBJ2-1	TRBD2	many	CASSYGGAGAPYNEQFF	TGTGCCAGCAGTTACGGGGGAGCGGGAGCCCCCTACAATGAGCAGTTCTTC
TRBV27	TRBJ2-3	TRBD2	NA	CASSLRATSGRALGTDTQYF	TGTGCCAGCAGTTTACGCGCAACTAGCGGGAGGGCCCTCGGAACAGATACGCAGTATTTT